The 18 T cell receptor beta chains listed next were all sequenced from one sample in a study of blood T cell repertoires in COVID-19. Sequencing was performed with immunoSEQ multiplex PCR; in TCRdb, only in-frame clones are kept and a portion is missing. The table shows approximately 220,000 clones, with about 80% occurring only once. The material sequenced was peripheral blood. The receptors shown here come from a middle-aged woman with active or convalescent COVID-19.

This chain connects TRBV5-4 to TRBJ2-1; possible D gene TRBD1, 5 bases. This CDR3 is 15 amino acids long. V dropped 0 bases and J dropped 2 bases, with 9 bases sitting between them. The germline V gene encodes CDR1 SGHNT and CDR2 YYREEE (reference sequence). The CDR3 DNA sequence: TGTGCCAGCAGCTTGGGACAGTTCACCTACAATGAGCAGTTCTTC. It specifies CASSLGQFTYNEQFF.

V usage is TRBV25-1 and J usage is TRBJ2-2; tentatively, D is TRBD1 (7 bases). Germline V gene data show CDR1 as MGHDK and CDR2 as SYGVNS. Trimming removed 4 bases at V and 6 bases at J, with 24 bases between. This CDR3 spans 18 amino acids. CDR3 in DNA: TGTGCCAGCAGTGGACCCCCACAGGGGACTCGGTCCCCCGGGGAGCTGTTTTTT. Its translation is CASSGPPQGTRSPGELFF.

This sequence joins TRBV12-5 and TRBJ2-1; D may be TRBD2 (6 bases). The ends were cut back, 0 bases at V and 2 bases at J, with 14 bases in the middle. CDR1 is LGHNT and CDR2 is FRNRAP in the germline V gene. The CDR3 covers 17 residues. DNA for the CDR3: TGTGCTAGTGGTTTGGTACGGGTCGGGAGCCCCTACAATGAGCAGTTCTTC. It encodes CASGLVRVGSPYNEQFF.

V usage is TRBV14 and J usage is TRBJ1-2; 9 bases fit TRBD1. V lost 4 bases, J lost 3 bases, and 3 bases stayed unmatched. Germline V lookup: CDR1 SGHDN, CDR2 FVKESK. The CDR3 runs to 14 residues. CDR3 coding DNA: TGTGCCAGCAGCCCGGGACAGGGAGACTATGGCTACACCTTC. Translation: CASSPGQGDYGYTF.

The rearrangement joins TRBV11-3 to TRBJ2-5, with D possibly being TRBD1 (6 bases). This CDR3 has 17 amino acids. Trimming stripped 4 bases from V and 5 bases from J, with 23 bases between. Germline V CDR1 and CDR2: SGHNT, YENEEA. CDR3 sequence (DNA): TGTGCCAGCAGCTCCCTCGAGCGGACAGTAGTACTTGAGACCCAGTACTTC. It encodes CASSSLERTVVLETQYF.

This chain links TRBV9 with TRBJ2-5; 7 nucleotides match TRBD2. Trimming removed 3 bases from V and 9 bases from J; junction bases left unmatched: 17. Germline CDR1 reads SGDLS; CDR2 reads YYNGEE. The CDR3 loop spans 16 amino acids. The CDR3 here is CASSAESPGLTLPQYF. CDR3 DNA sequence: TGTGCCAGCAGCGCCGAATCTCCGGGACTAACCCTTCCCCAGTACTTC.

CDR3 loop: CSVEGTGGSAAFF. The CDR3 DNA reads as TGCAGCGTTGAAGGGACAGGGGGTTCGGCCGCTTTCTTT. V and J are TRBV29-1 and TRBJ1-1; 10 positions agree with TRBD1. This CDR3 comprises 13 residues. J was trimmed by 11 bases and V by 1 base; bases with no gene match: 7. CDR1 SQVTM and CDR2 ANQGSEA come from the germline V gene.

The table lists this clone with a count of one. The chain has TRBV6-5 and TRBJ1-2, with D unresolved. V was pared by 6 bases and J by 4 bases, with 15 bases between. This CDR3 comprises 14 residues. Germline V gene sequence: CDR1 MNHEY, CDR2 SVGAGI. As DNA, the CDR3 is TGTGCCAGCAGGGGCTGGGCGCCTCCCTATGGCTACACCTTC. Its protein is CASRGWAPPYGYTF.

This chain connects TRBV5-6 to TRBJ2-7, with a possible D match to TRBD2 (5 bases). CDR3 length: 15 amino acids. CDR1 is SGHDT and CDR2 is YYEEEE in the germline V gene. The ends were cut back, 0 bases at V and 8 bases at J, with 18 bases in the middle. The CDR3 bases are TGTGCCAGCAGCTTGGATGGACTGGGTTCGTGGCAGCAGTACTTC. Its protein is CASSLDGLGSWQQYF.

CDR3 protein: CASSVGSRLTYEQYF. The DNA of the CDR3 is TGTGCCAGCAGCGTAGGGTCGCGTTTGACCTACGAGCAGTACTTC. The genes are TRBV9 and TRBJ2-7; D gene uncertain. This CDR3 is built from 15 residues. Germline values: CDR1 SGDLS, CDR2 YYNGEE. The ends were cut back, 0 bases at V and 2 bases at J, with 12 bases in the middle.

In its sample, this clone was seen once. The chain is built from TRBV2 and TRBJ1-2; no firm D call. The CDR3 runs 13 residues. V lost 1 base and J lost 4, with 7 bases in between. Germline CDR1 reads SNHLY; CDR2 reads FYNNEI. CDR3 sequence: CASSEGQGYGYTF. The CDR3 region has the DNA TGTGCCAGCAGTGAAGGACAAGGCTATGGCTACACCTTC. Full variable domain (rest looked up from reference TRBV2 and TRBJ1-2): EPEVTQTPSHQVTQMGQEVILRCVPISNHLYFYWYRQILGQKVEFLVSFYNNEISEKSEIFDDQFSVERPDGSNFTLKIRSTKLEDSAMYFCASSEGQGYGYTFGSGTRLTVV.

This sequence joins TRBV30 and TRBJ2-3, with D perhaps TRBD2 (6 bases). The CDR3 extends over 14 amino acids. Germline CDR1 GTSNPN, CDR2 SVGIG (reference sequence). Between the trimmed V and J ends, which lost 0 bases and 1 base, there was a span of 8 bases. CDR3 sequence reads: CAWSVGGGTDTQYF. The DNA of the CDR3 is TGTGCCTGGAGTGTTGGCGGGGGCACAGATACGCAGTATTTT.

This clone is a singleton in its sample. The V call is TRBV5-6, the J call TRBJ1-1; the match to TRBD1 covers 8 bases. The germline V gene has CDR1 SGHDT and CDR2 YYEEEE. With 4 bases clipped from V and 10 bases from J, the junction kept 6 bases outside the gene matches. The CDR3 spans 12 residues. CDR3 loop: CASSTGGIGAFF. The CDR3 nucleotides read TGTGCCAGCAGCACAGGGGGGATCGGAGCTTTCTTT.

The CDR3 region has the DNA TGTGCCAGCAGCCGTAGCTCCCCCTACGAGCAGTACTTC. As protein: CASSRSSPYEQYF. The gene calls are TRBV9 and TRBJ2-7; no definite D call. The CDR3 consists of 13 residues. Trimming took 4 bases from V and 2 from J, leaving 10 bases between them. Germline loops: CDR1 SGDLS, CDR2 YYNGEE.

The gene calls are TRBV27 and TRBJ1-4, with 9 bases matching TRBD1. V was clipped by 3 bases and J by 10 bases; unmatched bases: 6. This CDR3 is built from 14 residues. Germline lookup yields CDR1 MNHEY and CDR2 SMNVEV (reference sequence). The CDR3 nucleotides read TGTGCCAGCAGTTTGGACAGGGGCAGTGGAAAACTGTTTTTT. Translated: CASSLDRGSGKLFF.

This sequence joins TRBV19 and TRBJ1-4; a weak D match, TRBD1 (6 bases). The CDR3 spans 15 residues. The V and J ends lost 8 bases and 2 bases respectively, with 15 bases between them. CDR1 and CDR2 (germline): LNHDA, SQIVND (reference sequence). CDR3 loop: CASRLRGSTNEKLFF. The CDR3 nucleotides read TGTGCCAGTCGTCTGAGGGGGTCTACTAATGAAAAACTGTTTTTT. Complete variable domain (other parts from reference TRBV19 and TRBJ1-4): DGGITQSPKYLFRKEGQNVTLSCEQNLNHDAMYWYRQDPGQGLRLIYYSQIVNDFQKGDIAEGYSVSREKKESFPLTVTSAQKNPTAFYLCASRLRGSTNEKLFFGSGTQLSVL.

On this clone itself: This may arise from a read error, as a much more abundant clone is one base away. This chain links TRBV11-3 with TRBJ2-5; 7 nucleotides agree with TRBD1. V lost 4 bases and J lost 4; bases outside the gene matches: 0. This CDR3 is 12 amino acids long. Germline-derived CDR1 and CDR2 are SGHNT and YENEEA. The CDR3: CASSYRGETQYF. In nucleotides, the CDR3 is TGTGCCAGCAGCTACAGGGGAGAGACCCAGTACTTC. The entire variable domain, with the rest obtained from reference TRBV11-3 and TRBJ2-5, is as follows: EAGVVQSPRYKIIEKKQPVAFWCNPISGHNTLYWYLQNLGQGPELLIRYENEEAVDDSQLPKDRFSAERLKGVDSTLKIQPAELGDSAVYLCASSYRGETQYFGPGTRLLVL.

This sequence joins TRBV28 and TRBJ2-4, with 7 bases that match TRBD1. This CDR3 spans 14 amino acids. The germline gives CDR1 MDHEN, CDR2 SYDVKM. Germline trimming cut 6 bases from V and 8 bases from J; bases unmatched to any gene: 10. As DNA, the CDR3 is TGTGCCAGCAGCTTTGTACAGGGGACGGACATTCAGTACTTC. It yields the protein CASSFVQGTDIQYF.